The 18 T cell receptor beta chains below all came from one sample that was sequenced in a study of cytomegalovirus exposure and HLA in healthy donors. A multiplex PCR was run with 60 Vbeta primers and 13 Jbeta primers. Produced via immunoSEQ multiplex PCR; TCRdb's table is partial and in-frame only. The sample consists of tens of thousands of clones, around three fifths of them appearing once. Sequencing was performed on PBMCs. Receptor source: a boy between 5 and 17 years old in good health and CMV-seropositive.

CDR3 residues: CASSQDSWSSYEQYF. The CDR3 DNA is TGTGCCAGCAGCCAAGACAGTTGGAGCTCCTACGAGCAGTACTTC. This chain links TRBV5-6 with TRBJ2-7; maybe TRBD1 (5 bases). This CDR3 has 15 amino acids. The germline V gene has CDR1 SGHDT and CDR2 YYEEEE. V was pared by 4 bases and J by 0 bases, with 14 bases between.

This rearrangement joins TRBV30 to TRBJ1-1; the D gene is possibly TRBD1 (6 bases). The CDR3 is made up of 13 amino acids. Between the trimmed V and J ends, which lost 2 bases and 3 bases, there was a span of 10 bases. Germline V gives CDR1 GTSNPN, CDR2 SVGIG (reference sequence). The CDR3 protein is CAWSRQVHTEAFF. In nucleotides, the CDR3 is TGTGCCTGGAGTAGACAGGTCCACACTGAAGCTTTCTTT.

The rearrangement joins TRBV2 to TRBJ2-7; 9 nucleotides line up with TRBD1. Germline V CDR1 and CDR2: SNHLY, FYNNEI. The CDR3 is 14 residues long. Germline trimming cut 7 bases from V and 3 bases from J; bases unmatched to any gene: 7. The CDR3 protein is CASKRTGAGYEQYF. CDR3 nucleotides: TGTGCCAGCAAAAGGACAGGGGCCGGCTACGAGCAGTACTTC.

This clone occurred a few times. The chain has TRBV2 and TRBJ1-4; 10 bases match TRBD1. Losses at the gene ends were 6 bases for V and 8 bases for J; bases not matched to a gene: 3. The CDR3 has 13 amino acids. The V gene's germline CDR1 is SNHLY and CDR2 FYNNEI. The CDR3, as DNA: TGTGCCAGCAGCGGGGACAGGGGCGAAAAACTGTTTTTT. It is translated as CASSGDRGEKLFF. The complete variable domain, with remaining parts taken from reference TRBV2 and TRBJ1-4, reads EPEVTQTPSHQVTQMGQEVILRCVPISNHLYFYWYRQILGQKVEFLVSFYNNEISEKSEIFDDQFSVERPDGSNFTLKIRSTKLEDSAMYFCASSGDRGEKLFFGSGTQLSVL.

The chain has TRBV7-9 and TRBJ2-7; D gene unclear. Germline CDR1 SEHNR, CDR2 FQNEAQ (reference sequence). The CDR3 is 12 residues long. The ends were cut back, 2 bases at V and 2 bases at J, with 4 bases in the middle. The CDR3 is CASSLQTYEQYF. CDR3 DNA sequence: TGTGCCAGCAGCTTACAAACCTACGAGCAGTACTTC.

This clone has just a few counts. This chain links TRBV7-2 with TRBJ2-3, with D possibly TRBD2 on 6 matching bases. The CDR3 runs to 16 residues. The V and J ends lost 2 bases and 0 bases respectively, with 12 bases between them. Germline CDR1 and CDR2: SGHTA and FQGNSA. The chain's CDR3 is CASSLNGGESTDTQYF. The CDR3 DNA reads as TGTGCCAGCAGCTTAAATGGCGGGGAAAGCACAGATACGCAGTATTTT.

This clone has only one observation. The CDR3 nucleotides read TGTGCCAGTAGTGATACAGGGGGCGCGAAAAACACCATATATTTT. Translated, it gives CASSDTGGAKNTIYF. V and J are TRBV19 and TRBJ1-3; 9 bases are a match to TRBD1. This CDR3 contains 15 residues. Trimming at V came to 5 bases and at J to 6 bases, leaving 8 bases not matched to a gene. CDR1 is LNHDA, CDR2 SQIVND, per germline (reference sequence).

This clone was observed a handful of times. The rearrangement uses TRBV5-4 and TRBJ1-4; TRBD1 might be the D (6 bases). CDR1 is SGHNT, CDR2 YYREEE, per germline (reference sequence). V was shortened by 0 bases and J by 7 bases, with 13 bases between the two germline ends. The CDR3 has 15 residues. CDR3 in DNA: TGTGCCAGCAGCTTGGGGGGGCCGATAACTGAAAAACTGTTTTTT. This encodes CASSLGGPITEKLFF.

The chain carries TRBV6-4 and TRBJ1-1; 10 bases line up with TRBD1. With 5 bases clipped from V and 4 bases from J, the junction kept 1 base outside the gene matches. The germline CDR1 and CDR2 sequences are MRHNA and SNTAGT. The length of the CDR3 is 13 residues. The CDR3 region has the DNA TGTGCCAGCAGTCGGACAGGGGGCACTGAAGCTTTCTTT. Its protein is CASSRTGGTEAFF.

The chain couples TRBV6-6 to TRBJ1-5; TRBD1 aligns across 7 bases. This CDR3 region has 14 residues. Looked up from germline, CDR1 is MNHNY and CDR2 is SVGAGI (reference sequence). The junction had 7 bases not matched to a gene; V was cut back by 4 bases and J by 7 bases. CDR3 nucleotide sequence: TGTGCCAGCAGTTGGAGACAGGGAGAACAGCCCCAGCATTTT. As protein: CASSWRQGEQPQHF.

The chain employs TRBV13 and TRBJ2-5, with 9 positions matching TRBD2. V was clipped by 5 bases and J by 5 bases; unmatched bases: 15. The CDR3 extends over 17 amino acids. Germline V gene lookup returns CDR1 PRHDT and CDR2 FYEKMQ (reference sequence). CDR3 bases: TGTGCCAGCAGCACCTGGACTAGCGACCCCCCTGGGGAGACCCAGTACTTC. Translation: CASSTWTSDPPGETQYF. Full variable domain (missing parts from reference TRBV13 and TRBJ2-5): AAGVIQSPRHLIKEKRETATLKCYPIPRHDTVYWYQQGPGQDPQFLISFYEKMQSDKGSIPDRFSAQQFSDYHSELNMSSLELGDSALYFCASSTWTSDPPGETQYFGPGTRLLVL.

This clone was seen more than once but under ten times. The chain carries TRBV5-1 and TRBJ1-5; D is unclear. Trimming took off 0 bases at V and 2 bases at J, with 6 bases between the two ends. This CDR3 has 14 residues. The germline V gene encodes CDR1 SGHRS and CDR2 YFSETQ. CDR3 amino acids: CASSLGPGNQPQHF. The CDR3, as DNA: TGCGCCAGCAGCTTGGGGCCAGGCAATCAGCCCCAGCATTTT.

Regarding this clone: At one end, the junction sequence differs from germline, possibly due to a read error. The rearrangement links TRBV7-9 to TRBJ2-7; the D gene is possibly TRBD2 (6 bases). The CDR3 is 12 amino acids. Germline-derived CDR1 and CDR2 are SEHNR and FQNEAQ (reference sequence). The DNA for the CDR3 is TGTTCCAGCAGCTTGCGGGGCTACGAGCAGTACTTC. Amino acids: CSSSLRGYEQYF.

This clone was recorded a few times. This rearrangement joins TRBV2 to TRBJ2-5; a weak D match, TRBD2 (5 bases). V lost 2 bases and J 2 bases, leaving 12 bases between the germline ends. The CDR3 covers 15 residues. CDR1 SNHLY and CDR2 FYNNEI come from the germline V gene. CDR3 in amino acids: CASSEFGVPQETQYF. The CDR3 coding sequence is TGTGCCAGCAGTGAATTCGGGGTGCCGCAAGAGACCCAGTACTTC.

The chain has TRBV5-1 and TRBJ2-5; weak D call: TRBD1 (5 bases). Matching the DNA end better, TRBJ2-7 makes the J call doubtful. There are 15 residues in the CDR3. Per the germline V gene, CDR1 is SGHRS and CDR2 is YFSETQ. The CDR3 sequence is CASSSFAGMAYEQYF. The CDR3 DNA is TGCGCCAGCAGTTCCTTTGCAGGGATGGCCTACGAGCAGTACTTC.

This clone was counted between two and nine times. The CDR3: CSVQGTGRYGYTF. The CDR3 DNA sequence: TGCAGCGTTCAGGGGACAGGGCGCTATGGCTACACCTTC. The chain is built from TRBV29-1 and TRBJ1-2; TRBD1 aligns across 9 bases. CDR1 is SQVTM, CDR2 ANQGSEA, per germline. Unmatched junction bases numbered 5, after V lost 5 bases and J lost 4 bases. The CDR3 runs to 13 residues.

The rearrangement joins TRBV4-2 to TRBJ1-5, with no clear D. The germline V gene has CDR1 LGHNA and CDR2 YNFKEQ. The CDR3 is made up of 15 amino acids. Trimming took off 1 base at V and 4 bases at J, with 11 bases between the two ends. CDR3 sequence: CASSQGSRWNQPQHF. The CDR3 DNA follows: TGTGCCAGCAGCCAAGGTTCCAGGTGGAATCAGCCCCAGCATTTT.

The chain links TRBV5-1 to TRBJ1-5; D unresolved. This CDR3 contains 15 residues. Trimming shortened V by 5 bases and J by 0 bases, and 12 bases separated the two germline ends. The germline gives CDR1 SGHRS, CDR2 YFSETQ. The CDR3 nucleotides are TGCGCCAGCAGTCTCGACGGGGATAGCAATCAGCCCCAGCATTTT. Translation gives CASSLDGDSNQPQHF. The whole variable domain, filled in from reference TRBV5-1 and TRBJ1-5, reads KAGVTQTPRYLIKTRGQQVTLSCSPISGHRSVSWYQQTPGQGLQFLFEYFSETQRNKGNFPGRFSGRQFSNSRSEMNVSTLELGDSALYLCASSLDGDSNQPQHFGDGTRLSIL.